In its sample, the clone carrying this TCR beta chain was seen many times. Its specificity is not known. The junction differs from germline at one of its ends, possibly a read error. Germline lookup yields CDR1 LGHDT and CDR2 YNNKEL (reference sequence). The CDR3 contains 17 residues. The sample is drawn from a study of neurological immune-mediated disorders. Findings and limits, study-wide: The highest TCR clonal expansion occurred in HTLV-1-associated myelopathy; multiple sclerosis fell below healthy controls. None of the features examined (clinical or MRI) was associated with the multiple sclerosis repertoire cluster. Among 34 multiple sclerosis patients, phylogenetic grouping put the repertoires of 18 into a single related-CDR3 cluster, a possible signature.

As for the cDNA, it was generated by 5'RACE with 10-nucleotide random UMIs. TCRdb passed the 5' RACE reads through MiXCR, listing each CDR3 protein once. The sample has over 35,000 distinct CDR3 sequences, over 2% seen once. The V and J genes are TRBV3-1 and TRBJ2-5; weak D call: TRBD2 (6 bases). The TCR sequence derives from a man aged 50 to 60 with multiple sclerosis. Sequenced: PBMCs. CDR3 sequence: CASSQVVAGRNQVTQYF. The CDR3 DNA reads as TGTGCCAGCAGCCAAGTTGTAGCAGGGAGGAACCAAGTGACCCAGTACTTC.